Each of the 19 T cell receptor beta chains below was sequenced from the same sample in a study of blood T cell repertoires in COVID-19 (dated by TCRdb to about 2020). Library preparation employed the immunoSEQ multiplex PCR assay. TCRdb took this table from immuneACCESS and kept in-frame rearrangements with V and J called. Such tables lack part of the clones; where checked against another copy, unresolved V genes explain under half of the gap, and the rest is unexplained. This sample is represented by around 200,000 clones; 80% to 90% of them were singletons. The ten largest clones take up about 9.3% of the sample. Sequencing used PBMCs or T cells enriched from blood (not recorded which). These receptors all stem from a man younger than 35 with acute COVID-19.

This clone has a single count. The chain has TRBV9 and TRBJ1-1; D not certain. Germline CDR1 and CDR2: SGDLS and YYNGEE. V dropped 0 bases and J dropped 5 bases, with 14 bases sitting between them. This CDR3 is built from 15 residues. The CDR3 DNA sequence: TGTGCCAGCAGCGTAGGGGCGGGTCAGGATACTGAAGCTTTCTTT. It codes for CASSVGAGQDTEAFF. The whole variable domain, filled in from reference TRBV9 and TRBJ1-1, reads DSGVTQTPKHLITATGQRVTLRCSPRSGDLSVYWYQQSLDQGLQFLIQYYNGEERAKGNILERFSAQQFPDLHSELNLSSLELGDSALYFCASSVGAGQDTEAFFGQGTRLTVV.

The chain recombines TRBV28 with TRBJ1-2, with 7 nucleotides matching TRBD1. Trimming took 6 bases from V and 3 from J; bases not matched to a gene: 7. The CDR3 extends over 14 amino acids. The V gene's germline CDR1 is MDHEN and CDR2 SYDVKM. DNA of the CDR3: TGTGCCAGCAGCTACAGGGGAAGGGACTATGGCTACACCTTC. Translated: CASSYRGRDYGYTF.

This clone was picked up a small number of times. V is TRBV27 and J is TRBJ2-2; no firm D call. This CDR3 spans 14 amino acids. The germline V gene encodes CDR1 MNHEY and CDR2 SMNVEV (reference sequence). The V and J ends lost 3 bases and 2 bases respectively, with 7 bases between them. CDR3 DNA: TGTGCCAGCAGTTTCGAGCCCAACACCGGGGAGCTGTTTTTT. Translation: CASSFEPNTGELFF.

V usage is TRBV29-1 and J usage is TRBJ1-3; D is uncertain. Germline CDR1 reads SQVTM; CDR2 reads ANQGSEA. The CDR3 has 14 amino acids. V was trimmed by 1 base and J by 0 bases, leaving 7 bases between them. This CDR3 is CSVEGPSSGNTIYF. The DNA of the CDR3 is TGCAGCGTTGAAGGCCCCAGCTCTGGAAACACCATATATTTT.

The rearrangement uses TRBV9 and TRBJ2-2; 8 bases align to TRBD2. Germline loops: CDR1 SGDLS, CDR2 YYNGEE. The CDR3 runs 16 residues. V shed 1 base, J shed 3 bases, and the junction held 5 bases outside the gene matches. Here the CDR3 DNA reads TGTGCCAGCAGCGTAAGAGGACTAGCCCACACCGGGGAGCTGTTTTTT. The encoded protein is CASSVRGLAHTGELFF.

V and J are TRBV30 and TRBJ2-7, with D maybe TRBD1 (6 bases). Germline CDR1 and CDR2: GTSNPN and SVGIG (reference sequence). This CDR3 region has 14 residues. The ends were cut back, 1 base at V and 1 base at J, with 11 bases in the middle. CDR3 residues: CAWSATGMSYEQYF. The CDR3 nucleotides read TGTGCCTGGAGTGCCACAGGGATGTCCTACGAGCAGTACTTC.

This chain uses TRBV6-5 with TRBJ1-2, with TRBD1 matching over 10 bases. Trimming took 7 bases from V and 2 from J; bases not matched to a gene: 4. This CDR3 comprises 14 residues. CDR1 MNHEY and CDR2 SVGAGI come from the germline V gene. The CDR3 reads CASIQGQGNYGYTF. Here the CDR3 DNA reads TGTGCCAGCATCCAGGGACAGGGGAACTATGGCTACACCTTC.

The DNA of the CDR3 is TGTGCCAGCAGCCCAACCGGGGTCTCTGGGGCCAACGTCCTGACTTTC. Its translation: CASSPTGVSGANVLTF. V gene TRBV7-9 combines with J gene TRBJ2-6; tentatively, D is TRBD2 (5 bases). Trimming shortened V by 5 bases and J by 0 bases, and 11 bases separated the two germline ends. Germline CDR1 and CDR2: SEHNR and FQNEAQ (reference sequence). There are 16 residues in the CDR3. The full variable domain, its missing parts supplied by reference TRBV7-9 and TRBJ2-6, is DTGVSQNPRHKITKRGQNVTFRCDPISEHNRLYWYRQTLGQGPEFLTYFQNEAQLEKSRLLSDRFSAERPKGSFSTLEIQRTEQGDSAMYLCASSPTGVSGANVLTFGAGSRLTVL.

The CDR3 DNA follows: TGTGCCTGCAGGGCGCTTAATGGCTACACCTTC. Translation: CACRALNGYTF. V and J are TRBV30 and TRBJ1-2; maybe TRBD1 (5 bases). V lost 6 bases to trimming and J lost 6 bases, with 11 bases between them. The CDR3 consists of 11 residues. Germline-derived CDR1 and CDR2 are GTSNPN and SVGIG (reference sequence).

A note on this clone: Other DNA sequences in the same sample also yield this CDR3. The V call is TRBV5-6, the J call TRBJ2-1; 10 bases line up with TRBD2. V lost 0 bases and J lost 5; bases outside the gene matches: 2. CDR1 is SGHDT, CDR2 YYEEEE, per germline. This CDR3 has 15 amino acids. The CDR3 here is CASSLGLAGDNEQFF. The CDR3 DNA reads as TGTGCCAGCAGCTTGGGCCTAGCGGGAGACAATGAGCAGTTCTTC.

This clone has just a few counts. The chain employs TRBV10-3 and TRBJ2-7; tentative D call: TRBD2 (6 bases). Germline CDR1 reads ENHRY; CDR2 reads SYGVKD. The CDR3 contains 16 residues. Trimming left V 2 bases short and J 2 bases short, with 16 bases between. This CDR3 reads CAISERGLDSPYEQYF. DNA of the CDR3: TGTGCCATCAGTGAGCGGGGACTCGACTCCCCCTACGAGCAGTACTTC.

The chain is built from TRBV10-3 and TRBJ2-1; 8 bases match TRBD2. J was trimmed by 2 bases and V by 5 bases; bases with no gene match: 5. Germline loops: CDR1 ENHRY, CDR2 SYGVKD. This CDR3 spans 15 amino acids. The CDR3 DNA reads as TGTGCCATCAGTATTACTAGCGGAACCTACAATGAGCAGTTCTTC. Translation: CAISITSGTYNEQFF.

The gene calls are TRBV19 and TRBJ2-2; D might be TRBD2 (6 bases). V lost 3 bases and J lost 10, with 18 bases in between. CDR3 length equals 15 residues. Germline V CDR1 and CDR2: LNHDA, SQIVND (reference sequence). The CDR3 DNA reads TGTGCCAGTAGTATTGTAAAAGGCCGGGACTCGGAGCTGTTTTTT. This encodes CASSIVKGRDSELFF.

The chain recombines TRBV4-3 with TRBJ1-4; 7 positions match TRBD1. Germline V gene lookup returns CDR1 LGHNA and CDR2 YSLEER. The ends lost 0 bases at V and 10 bases at J; junction bases unmatched: 8. The CDR3 extends over 15 amino acids. The CDR3 region is CASSQDWDSLGKLFF. CDR3 DNA: TGCGCCAGCAGCCAAGATTGGGACAGCCTCGGAAAACTGTTTTTT.

CDR3 residues: CASSRFFRTGGVEQYF. The CDR3, as DNA: TGTGCCAGCAGCCGCTTTTTTCGGACAGGGGGAGTCGAGCAGTACTTC. This rearrangement joins TRBV5-6 to TRBJ2-7, with 10 bases fitting TRBD1. The CDR3 extends over 16 amino acids. The J segment lost 6 bases and the V segment lost 4 bases, leaving 13 bases of the junction unmatched. Germline CDR1 and CDR2: SGHDT and YYEEEE.

The chain is built from TRBV10-3 and TRBJ2-7, with 8 bases matching TRBD2. The germline V gene encodes CDR1 ENHRY and CDR2 SYGVKD. The CDR3 is 14 residues long. Unmatched junction bases numbered 2, after V lost 2 bases and J lost 2 bases. DNA of the CDR3: TGTGCCATCAGTGAGACTAGCGGAGCCTACGAGCAGTACTTC. This translates into CAISETSGAYEQYF.

The rearrangement uses TRBV2 and TRBJ2-1, with 12 bases that match TRBD2. CDR1 is SNHLY and CDR2 is FYNNEI in the germline V gene. V shed 6 bases, J shed 2 bases, and the junction held 8 bases outside the gene matches. This CDR3 has 17 residues. Here the CDR3 DNA reads TGTGCCAGCAGCCGCGGGCTAGCGGGAGGGACCTACAATGAGCAGTTCTTC. It yields the protein CASSRGLAGGTYNEQFF.

The genes are TRBV30 and TRBJ2-7; D is undetermined. In germline, CDR1 is GTSNPN, CDR2 SVGIG (reference sequence). Trimming removed 1 base at V and 2 bases at J, with 6 bases between. There are 12 residues in the CDR3. The CDR3 loop is CAWSGLAYEQYF. In nucleotides, the CDR3 is TGTGCCTGGAGTGGATTAGCCTACGAGCAGTACTTC.

The chain links TRBV5-1 to TRBJ2-7; D may be TRBD1 (6 bases). CDR3 size: 13 residues. The germline gives CDR1 SGHRS, CDR2 YFSETQ. The V gene lost 6 bases and the J gene lost 4 bases, with 14 bases spanning the gap. In nucleotides, the CDR3 is TGCGCCAGCAAGAGGCAGGGGCGGTACGAGCAGTACTTC. This codes for CASKRQGRYEQYF. The full variable domain, in which reference TRBV5-1 and TRBJ2-7 provide the parts outside the CDR3, is KAGVTQTPRYLIKTRGQQVTLSCSPISGHRSVSWYQQTPGQGLQFLFEYFSETQRNKGNFPGRFSGRQFSNSRSEMNVSTLELGDSALYLCASKRQGRYEQYFGPGTRLTVT.